The 25 T cell receptor beta chains given below trace back to one sample, sequenced in a study of blood T cells in healthy people across ages. A J-beta primer mix and a sample-barcoded 5' primer were used in a second PCR of about 7 to 11 cycles. Each CDR3 protein gets one entry after TCRdb re-called the 5' RACE reads with MiXCR. This sample has some 900,000 distinct CDR3 sequences, with 48% found just once. Sequenced material: blood. These TCRs come from a man aged 30 to 39 in good health.

The chain carries TRBV5-5 and TRBJ1-3; 9 nucleotides agree with TRBD1. The trim removed 4 bases at V and 0 bases at J, leaving 20 bases unmatched. The CDR3 totals 21 residues. CDR1 and CDR2 from the germline V gene are SGHKS and YYEKEE (reference sequence). The CDR3 sequence: CASSQPPDRGFRLSSGNTIYF. The CDR3 nucleotides are TGTGCCAGCAGCCAGCCACCCGACAGGGGGTTTCGCCTAAGCTCTGGAAACACCATATATTTT. Full variable domain (outside the CDR3, taken from reference TRBV5-5 and TRBJ1-3): DAGVTQSPTHLIKTRGQQVTLRCSPISGHKSVSWYQQVLGQGPQFIFQYYEKEERGRGNFPDRFSARQFPNYSSELNVNALLLGDSALYLCASSQPPDRGFRLSSGNTIYFGEGSWLTVV.

This clonotype appeared a few times. V gene TRBV5-6 combines with J gene TRBJ2-7, with D maybe TRBD1 (6 bases). Germline CDR1 reads SGHDT; CDR2 reads YYEEEE. The CDR3 has 14 amino acids. Trimming shortened V by 4 bases and J by 2 bases, and 13 bases separated the two germline ends. The chain's CDR3 is CASSGDRRPYEQYF. In nucleotides, the CDR3 is TGTGCCAGCAGCGGTGACAGGAGACCCTACGAGCAGTACTTC.

The genes are TRBV27 and TRBJ2-7, with TRBD2 identical over 7 bases. From germline, CDR1 is MNHEY and CDR2 SMNVEV (reference sequence). J was trimmed by 3 bases and V by 2 bases; bases with no gene match: 4. The length of the CDR3 is 14 residues. This chain's CDR3 is CASSLREGFYEQYF. DNA of the CDR3: TGTGCCAGCAGTTTAAGGGAGGGGTTCTACGAGCAGTACTTC.

Of note for this clonotype: At one of its ends the junction is not consistent with the germline gene, which may arise from a read error. The chain recombines TRBV20-1 with TRBJ2-5; no firm D call. CDR1 and CDR2 (germline): DFQATT, SNEGSKA (reference sequence). The CDR3 is made up of 15 amino acids. CDR3 coding DNA: TGCAGTGCTAGAGATCGGCTCGGGCCCCAAGAGACCCGGTACTTC. Protein sequence: CSARDRLGPQETRYF.

The table lists this clonotype with many counts. This chain uses TRBV6-5 with TRBJ2-1; D is possibly TRBD2 (5 bases). V lost 5 bases to trimming and J lost 2 bases, with 13 bases between them. Per the germline V gene, CDR1 is MNHEY and CDR2 is SVGAGI. CDR3 size: 15 residues. The CDR3, as DNA: TGTGCCAGCAGTGCTACTAGTCCTACCTACAATGAGCAGTTCTTC. This translates into CASSATSPTYNEQFF.

This chain's CDR3 is CASSLRGDGGTDTQYF. The DNA of the CDR3 is TGTGCCAGCAGTTTAAGAGGGGACGGAGGAACAGATACGCAGTATTTT. The chain has TRBV27 and TRBJ2-3; D is perhaps TRBD1 or TRBD2 (5 bases each). Germline CDR1 reads MNHEY; CDR2 reads SMNVEV (reference sequence). The CDR3 covers 16 residues. Between the trimmed V and J ends, which lost 2 bases and 3 bases, there was a span of 15 bases.

V is TRBV15 and J is TRBJ1-1; D might be TRBD1 (5 bases). CDR1 is LNHNV, CDR2 YYDKDF, per germline (reference sequence). There are 14 residues in the CDR3. Trimming removed 2 bases at V and 1 base at J, with 8 bases between. The chain's CDR3 is CATSRPRANTEAFF. For the CDR3, the DNA is TGTGCCACCAGCAGACCCAGGGCGAACACTGAAGCTTTCTTT. The full variable domain, in which reference TRBV15 and TRBJ1-1 provide the parts outside the CDR3, is DAMVIQNPRYQVTQFGKPVTLSCSQTLNHNVMYWYQQKSSQAPKLLFHYYDKDFNNEADTPDNFQSRRPNTSFCFLDIRSPGLGDTAMYLCATSRPRANTEAFFGQGTRLTVV.

The chain recombines TRBV5-4 with TRBJ2-3, with a possible D match to TRBD1 (6 bases). Germline-derived CDR1 and CDR2 are SGHNT and YYREEE (reference sequence). The CDR3 runs to 13 residues. Deletions cut 4 bases from V and 6 bases from J, with 12 bases between. For the CDR3, the DNA is TGTGCCAGCAGCCATGGACAGCCGGATACGCAGTATTTT. Translating it yields CASSHGQPDTQYF.

The J gene is TRBJ1-6, the V gene TRBV9; TRBD1 is a possible D gene (5 bases). This CDR3 spans 14 amino acids. Germline V gene data show CDR1 as SGDLS and CDR2 as YYNGEE. V was pared by 4 bases and J by 5 bases, with 10 bases between. DNA of the CDR3: TGTGCCAGCAGCAAAAGGGGCGATAATTCACCCCTCCACTTT. This sequence encodes CASSKRGDNSPLHF.

CDR3: CTRQGDTQYF. The DNA for the CDR3 is TGCACCCGGCAGGGAGATACGCAGTATTTT. The chain combines TRBV20-1 with TRBJ2-3, with D tentatively TRBD1 (5 bases). The CDR3 covers 10 residues. Per germline, CDR1 DFQATT and CDR2 SNEGSKA (reference sequence).

The rearrangement links TRBV28 to TRBJ1-4; D is unresolved. V shed 4 bases and J shed 12 bases, with 18 bases lying between them. The germline gives CDR1 MDHEN, CDR2 SYDVKM. The CDR3 is made up of 14 amino acids. CDR3 in amino acids: CASSWGGLGRELFF. CDR3 in DNA: TGTGCCAGCAGTTGGGGTGGGCTTGGAAGGGAACTGTTTTTT.

This chain connects TRBV25-1 to TRBJ1-1; 7 bases match TRBD1. Germline V lookup: CDR1 MGHDK, CDR2 SYGVNS. J lost 4 bases, V lost 4 bases, and 3 bases had no gene match. The CDR3 runs 13 residues. The CDR3 DNA reads TGTGCCAGCAGTGGACAGGGTATCACTGAAGCTTTCTTT. Translation gives CASSGQGITEAFF.

A remark on this clonotype: Mismatch with germline at one junction end may stem from a read error. The chain carries TRBV7-3 and TRBJ2-3, with D tentatively TRBD2 (5 bases). The length of the CDR3 is 13 residues. Germline CDR1 reads SGHTA; CDR2 reads FQGTGA. CDR3 loop: CSSKKDFTDTQYF. In nucleotides, the CDR3 is TGTTCCAGCAAAAAGGACTTCACAGATACGCAGTATTTT.

In its sample, this clonotype was seen once. This rearrangement joins TRBV19 to TRBJ2-5; 10 bases map to TRBD2. The J segment lost 0 bases and the V segment lost 7 bases, leaving 5 bases of the junction unmatched. The CDR3 spans 15 residues. Germline V CDR1 and CDR2: LNHDA, SQIVND (reference sequence). The CDR3 sequence: CASTYSGGYQETQYF. In nucleotides, the CDR3 is TGTGCCAGTACCTATAGCGGGGGGTACCAAGAGACCCAGTACTTC.

The chain is built from TRBV9 and TRBJ2-1; D possibly corresponds to TRBD2 (5 bases). The CDR3 length is 17 residues. Germline loops: CDR1 SGDLS, CDR2 YYNGEE. V lost 4 bases and J lost 5, with 22 bases in between. Here the CDR3 reads CASSPWGASKRHNEQFF. The DNA of the CDR3 is TGTGCCAGCAGCCCATGGGGAGCCTCGAAGCGGCACAATGAGCAGTTCTTC.

This sequence joins TRBV7-2 and TRBJ2-1, with 9 bases fitting TRBD2. Trimming at V came to 6 bases and at J to 7 bases, leaving 7 bases not matched to a gene. This CDR3 contains 14 residues. CDR1 and CDR2 from the germline V gene are SGHTA and FQGNSA. DNA of the CDR3: TGTGCCAGCAGACACTCAGCGGGGGGTAATGAGCAGTTCTTC. It yields the protein CASRHSAGGNEQFF. Full variable domain (outside the CDR3, taken from reference TRBV7-2 and TRBJ2-1): GAGVSQSPSNKVTEKGKDVELRCDPISGHTALYWYRQSLGQGLEFLIYFQGNSAPDKSGLPSDRFSAERTGGSVSTLTIQRTQQEDSAVYLCASRHSAGGNEQFFGPGTRLTVL.

This clonotype was counted only a few times. This chain links TRBV6-2 or TRBV6-3 with TRBJ2-7, with a weak D call TRBD1 (7 bases). Germline V gives CDR1 MNHEY, CDR2 SVGEGT. The V gene lost 0 bases and the J gene lost 3 bases, with 15 bases spanning the gap. This CDR3 spans 16 amino acids. The CDR3 nucleotides read TGTGCCAGCAGTTACTCGGGGGGACAGACCTTCTACGAGCAGTACTTC. As protein: CASSYSGGQTFYEQYF.

CDR3 sequence reads: CASTGGQGAVETQYF. Here the CDR3 DNA reads TGCGCCAGCACCGGTGGACAGGGGGCTGTGGAGACCCAGTACTTC. This chain links TRBV5-1 with TRBJ2-7, with TRBD1 identical over 11 bases. The end of the DNA is better explained by TRBJ2-5, so the J call may be wrong. The germline CDR1 and CDR2 sequences are SGHRS and YFSETQ. This CDR3 region has 15 residues.

V is TRBV30 and J is TRBJ2-5; D gene unclear. TRBJ2-7 explains the end of the DNA better; the J call may be wrong. This CDR3 has 12 residues. Per germline, CDR1 GTSNPN and CDR2 SVGIG (reference sequence). CDR3 protein: CAWTRKGIEQYF. The CDR3, as DNA: TGTGCCTGGACCAGGAAGGGAATCGAGCAGTACTTC.

The V and J genes are TRBV4-1 and TRBJ1-2; unclear D gene. With 0 bases removed from V and 1 base from J, the gap between germline ends came to 12 bases. The CDR3 covers 16 residues. Germline V gene lookup returns CDR1 MGHRA and CDR2 YSYEKL. The CDR3 DNA sequence: TGCGCCAGCAGCCAAGATGTGAGGGCAGATAACTATGGCTACACCTTC. Protein product: CASSQDVRADNYGYTF.

At least ten counts were recorded for this clonotype. The chain couples TRBV7-2 to TRBJ2-7, with 8 bases identical to TRBD1. With 3 bases clipped from V and 3 bases from J, the junction kept 4 bases outside the gene matches. The CDR3 length is 14 residues. Per the germline V gene, CDR1 is SGHTA and CDR2 is FQGNSA. The CDR3 bases are TGTGCCAGCAGCTTGGACAGGGAATTCTACGAGCAGTACTTC. Amino acid sequence: CASSLDREFYEQYF.

About this clonotype: A read error may produce the germline difference seen at one junction end. The chain has TRBV4-2 and TRBJ2-7, with TRBD2 matching 10 bases. CDR3 length: 16 amino acids. CDR1 is LGHNA, CDR2 YNFKEQ, per germline. CDR3: CASSQISGGNSYGQYF. DNA of the CDR3: TGTGCCAGCAGCCAGATTAGCGGGGGGAACTCCTACGGGCAGTACTTC.

J is TRBJ2-5 and V is TRBV4-1; D ambiguous. The CDR3 is 15 residues long. V was cut by 0 bases and J by 1 base, with 9 bases left in between. Looked up from germline, CDR1 is MGHRA and CDR2 is YSYEKL. CDR3 amino acids: CASSQDWRSQETQYF. CDR3 coding DNA: TGCGCCAGCAGCCAAGATTGGCGGAGCCAAGAGACCCAGTACTTC.

This chain uses TRBV6-5 with TRBJ2-5; TRBD2 agrees at 9 bases. This CDR3 is 15 amino acids long. Germline loops: CDR1 MNHEY, CDR2 SVGAGI. V trimming: 7 bases; J trimming: 0 bases; junction bases outside the gene matches: 6. CDR3 sequence: CASTLSGGNQETQYF. CDR3 bases: TGTGCCAGCACCCTAAGCGGGGGGAACCAAGAGACCCAGTACTTC.

As for this clonotype: Relative to the germline gene, one junction end is altered; a read error may explain this. The CDR3 region is CASRTTISRLAGGPRGEQFF. The CDR3 DNA reads TGCGCCAGCAGAACAACTATAAGCCGACTAGCGGGGGGGCCCAGGGGTGAGCAGTTCTTC. The gene calls are TRBV6-2 or TRBV6-3 and TRBJ2-1; 14 nucleotides match TRBD2. Germline values: CDR1 MNHEY, CDR2 SVGEGT. The CDR3 spans 20 residues.